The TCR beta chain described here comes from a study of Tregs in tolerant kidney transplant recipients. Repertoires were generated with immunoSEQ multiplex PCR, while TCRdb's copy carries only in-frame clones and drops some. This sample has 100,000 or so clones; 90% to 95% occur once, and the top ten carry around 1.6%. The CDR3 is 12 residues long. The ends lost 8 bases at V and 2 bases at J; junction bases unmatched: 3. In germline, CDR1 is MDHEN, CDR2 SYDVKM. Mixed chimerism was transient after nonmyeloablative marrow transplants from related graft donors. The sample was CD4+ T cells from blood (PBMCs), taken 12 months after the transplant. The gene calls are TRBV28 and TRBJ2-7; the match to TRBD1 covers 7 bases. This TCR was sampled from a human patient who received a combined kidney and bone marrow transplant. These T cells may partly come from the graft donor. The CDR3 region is CASWDRTYEQYF. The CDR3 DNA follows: TGTGCCAGCTGGGACAGAACCTACGAGCAGTACTTC.